This T cell receptor beta chain was observed in a study of shared clonotypes between healthy human individuals. Terminally differentiated effector memory CD45RA+ cells were excluded by CCR7 positive selection of CD45RO-negative cells. Regarding the study as a whole: Naive subsets generally had larger estimated richness than memory subsets. Sampling used blood alone; tissue repertoires probably differ.

On this clone itself: Antigen specificity is unknown.

Trimming took off 8 bases at V and 0 bases at J, with 5 bases between the two ends. CDR3 length: 11 residues. The germline V gene encodes CDR1 WSHSY and CDR2 SAAADI. Sorted-subset replicate PCR reactions were performed with roughly 200 ng DNA, corresponding to tens of thousands of T cell genomes. Method: immunoSEQ multiplex PCR; TCRdb's copy keeps in-frame clones and lacks some. The sample holds about 820,000 clones, over 90% seen once. This receptor was obtained from a man younger than 45 in good health. The sample taken for sequencing was naive CD8+ T cells sorted from blood. The genes are TRBV10-2 and TRBJ2-7, with no clear D. CDR3: CASLFSYEQYF. In nucleotides, the CDR3 is TGCGCCAGCTTATTCTCCTACGAGCAGTACTTC.